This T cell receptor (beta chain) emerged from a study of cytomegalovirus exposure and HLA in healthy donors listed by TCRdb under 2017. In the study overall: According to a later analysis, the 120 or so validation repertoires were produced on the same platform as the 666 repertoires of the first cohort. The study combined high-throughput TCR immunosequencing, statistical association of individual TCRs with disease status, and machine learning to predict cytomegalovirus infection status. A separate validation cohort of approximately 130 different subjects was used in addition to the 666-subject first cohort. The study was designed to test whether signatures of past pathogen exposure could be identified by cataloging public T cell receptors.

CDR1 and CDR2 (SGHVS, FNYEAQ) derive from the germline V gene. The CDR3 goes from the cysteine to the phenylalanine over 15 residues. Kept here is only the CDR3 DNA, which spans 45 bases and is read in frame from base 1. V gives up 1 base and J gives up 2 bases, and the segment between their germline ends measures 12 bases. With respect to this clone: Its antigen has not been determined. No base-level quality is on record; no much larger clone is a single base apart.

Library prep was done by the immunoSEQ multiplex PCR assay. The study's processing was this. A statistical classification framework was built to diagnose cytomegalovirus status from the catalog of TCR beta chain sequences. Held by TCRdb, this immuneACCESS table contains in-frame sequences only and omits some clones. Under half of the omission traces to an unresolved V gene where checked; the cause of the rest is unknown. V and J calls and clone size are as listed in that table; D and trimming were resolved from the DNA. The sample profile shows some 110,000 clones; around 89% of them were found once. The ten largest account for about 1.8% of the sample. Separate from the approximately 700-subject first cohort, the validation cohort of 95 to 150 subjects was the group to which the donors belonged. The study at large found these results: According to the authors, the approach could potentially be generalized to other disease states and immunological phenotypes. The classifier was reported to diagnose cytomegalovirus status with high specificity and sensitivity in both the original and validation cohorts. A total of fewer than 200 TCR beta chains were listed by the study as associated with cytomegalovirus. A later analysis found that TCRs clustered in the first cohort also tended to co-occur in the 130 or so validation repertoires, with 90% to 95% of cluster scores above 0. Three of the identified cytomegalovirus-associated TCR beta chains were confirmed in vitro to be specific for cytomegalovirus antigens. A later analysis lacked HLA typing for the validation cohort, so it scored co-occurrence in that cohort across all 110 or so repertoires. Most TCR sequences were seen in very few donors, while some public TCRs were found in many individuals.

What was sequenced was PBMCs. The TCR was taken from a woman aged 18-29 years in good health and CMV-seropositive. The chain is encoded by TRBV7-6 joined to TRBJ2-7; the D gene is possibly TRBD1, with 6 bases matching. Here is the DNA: TGTGCCAGCAGCTTAGATACAGGGATCCCCTACGAGCAGTACTTC. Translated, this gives CASSLDTGIPYEQYF.